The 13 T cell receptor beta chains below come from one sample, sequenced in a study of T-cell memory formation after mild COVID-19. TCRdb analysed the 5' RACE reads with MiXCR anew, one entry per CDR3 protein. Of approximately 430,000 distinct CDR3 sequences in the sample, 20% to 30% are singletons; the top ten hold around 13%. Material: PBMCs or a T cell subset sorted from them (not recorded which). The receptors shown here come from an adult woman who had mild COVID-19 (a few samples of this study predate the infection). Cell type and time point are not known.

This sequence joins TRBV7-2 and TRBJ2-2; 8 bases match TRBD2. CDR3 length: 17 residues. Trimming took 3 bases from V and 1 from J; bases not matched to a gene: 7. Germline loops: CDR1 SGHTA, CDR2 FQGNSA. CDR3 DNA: TGTGCCAGCAGCTTTCGTTTACGGGAGGGGAACACCGGGGAGCTGTTTTTT. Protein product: CASSFRLREGNTGELFF.

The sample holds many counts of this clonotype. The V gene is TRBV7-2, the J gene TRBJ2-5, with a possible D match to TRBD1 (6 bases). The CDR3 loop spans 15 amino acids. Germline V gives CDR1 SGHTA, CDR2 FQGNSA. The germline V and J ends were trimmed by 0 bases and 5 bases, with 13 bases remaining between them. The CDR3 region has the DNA TGTGCCAGCAGCTTAGCGGGGGCCTCTTACGAGACCCAGTACTTC. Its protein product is CASSLAGASYETQYF. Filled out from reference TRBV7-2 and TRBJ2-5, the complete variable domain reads GAGVSQSPSNKVTEKGKDVELRCDPISGHTALYWYRQSLGQGLEFLIYFQGNSAPDKSGLPSDRFSAERTGGSVSTLTIQRTQQEDSAVYLCASSLAGASYETQYFGPGTRLLVL.

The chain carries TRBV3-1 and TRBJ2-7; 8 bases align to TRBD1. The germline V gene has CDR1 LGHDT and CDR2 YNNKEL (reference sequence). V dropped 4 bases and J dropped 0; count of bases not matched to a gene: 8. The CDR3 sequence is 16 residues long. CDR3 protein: CASSPLQGTGSYEQYF. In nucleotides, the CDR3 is TGTGCCAGCAGCCCTCTCCAGGGGACAGGCTCCTACGAGCAGTACTTC.

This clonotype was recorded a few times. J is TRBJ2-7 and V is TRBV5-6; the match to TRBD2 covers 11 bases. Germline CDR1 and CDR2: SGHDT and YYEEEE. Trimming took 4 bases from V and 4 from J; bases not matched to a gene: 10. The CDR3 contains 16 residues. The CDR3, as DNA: TGTGCCAGCAGCACTTTAGCGGGGGGGTCACTATACGAGCAGTACTTC. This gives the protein CASSTLAGGSLYEQYF.

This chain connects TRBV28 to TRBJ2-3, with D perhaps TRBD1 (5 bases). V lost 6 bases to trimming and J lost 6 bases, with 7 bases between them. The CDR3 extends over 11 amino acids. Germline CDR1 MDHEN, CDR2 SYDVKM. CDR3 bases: TGTGCCAGCAGGCACAGGGATACGCAGTATTTT. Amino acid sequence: CASRHRDTQYF.

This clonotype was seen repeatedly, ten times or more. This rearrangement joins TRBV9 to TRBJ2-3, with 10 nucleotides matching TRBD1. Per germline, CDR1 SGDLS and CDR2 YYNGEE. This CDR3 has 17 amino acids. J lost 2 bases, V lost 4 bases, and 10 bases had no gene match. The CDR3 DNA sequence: TGTGCCAGCAGCTCCCATTGGGGACAGGGGCCCACAGATACGCAGTATTTT. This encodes CASSSHWGQGPTDTQYF.

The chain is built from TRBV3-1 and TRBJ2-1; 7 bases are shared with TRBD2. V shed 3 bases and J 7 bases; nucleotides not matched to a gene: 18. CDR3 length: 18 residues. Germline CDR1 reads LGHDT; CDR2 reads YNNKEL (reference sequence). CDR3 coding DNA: TGTGCCAGCAGCCAGAGATCCCCGGATAGCGGGTTGACTAATGAGCAGTTCTTC. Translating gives CASSQRSPDSGLTNEQFF.

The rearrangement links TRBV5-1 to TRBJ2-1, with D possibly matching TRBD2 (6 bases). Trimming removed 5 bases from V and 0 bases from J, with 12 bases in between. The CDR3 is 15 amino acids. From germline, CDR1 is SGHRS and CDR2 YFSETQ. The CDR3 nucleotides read TGCGCCAGCAGTCGTCTAGCGTTCTCCTACAATGAGCAGTTCTTC. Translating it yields CASSRLAFSYNEQFF.

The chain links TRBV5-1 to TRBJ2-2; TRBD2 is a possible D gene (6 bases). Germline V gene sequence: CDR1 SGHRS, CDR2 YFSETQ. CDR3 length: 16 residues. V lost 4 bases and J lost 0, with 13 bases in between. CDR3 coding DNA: TGCGCCAGCAGCCCGGGGCGGGGTTCGAACACCGGGGAGCTGTTTTTT. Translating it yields CASSPGRGSNTGELFF.

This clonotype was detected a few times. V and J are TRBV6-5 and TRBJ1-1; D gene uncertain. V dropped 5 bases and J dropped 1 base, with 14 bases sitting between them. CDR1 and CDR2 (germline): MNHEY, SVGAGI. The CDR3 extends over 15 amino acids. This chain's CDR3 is CASSGFHHRNTEAFF. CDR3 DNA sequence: TGTGCCAGCAGTGGCTTCCATCACCGGAACACTGAAGCTTTCTTT.

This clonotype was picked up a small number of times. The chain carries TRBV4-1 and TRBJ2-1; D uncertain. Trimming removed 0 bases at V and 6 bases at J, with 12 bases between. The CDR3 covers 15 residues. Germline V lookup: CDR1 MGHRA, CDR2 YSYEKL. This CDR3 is CASSQEASQANEQFF. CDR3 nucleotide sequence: TGCGCCAGCAGCCAAGAGGCGTCCCAGGCCAATGAGCAGTTCTTC.

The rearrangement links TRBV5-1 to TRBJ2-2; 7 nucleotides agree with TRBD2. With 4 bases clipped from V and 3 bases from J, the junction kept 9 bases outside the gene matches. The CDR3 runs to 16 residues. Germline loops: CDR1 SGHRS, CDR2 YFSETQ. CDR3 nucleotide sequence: TGCGCCAGCAGCGAGCGGGGAGAACTTCACACCGGGGAGCTGTTTTTT. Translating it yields CASSERGELHTGELFF.

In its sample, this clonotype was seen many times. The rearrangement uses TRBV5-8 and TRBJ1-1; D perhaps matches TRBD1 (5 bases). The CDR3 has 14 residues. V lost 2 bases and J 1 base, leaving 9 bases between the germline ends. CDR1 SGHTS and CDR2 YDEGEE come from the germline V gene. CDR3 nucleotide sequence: TGTGCCAGCAGCTTAAGGACAACGAACACTGAAGCTTTCTTT. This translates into CASSLRTTNTEAFF.